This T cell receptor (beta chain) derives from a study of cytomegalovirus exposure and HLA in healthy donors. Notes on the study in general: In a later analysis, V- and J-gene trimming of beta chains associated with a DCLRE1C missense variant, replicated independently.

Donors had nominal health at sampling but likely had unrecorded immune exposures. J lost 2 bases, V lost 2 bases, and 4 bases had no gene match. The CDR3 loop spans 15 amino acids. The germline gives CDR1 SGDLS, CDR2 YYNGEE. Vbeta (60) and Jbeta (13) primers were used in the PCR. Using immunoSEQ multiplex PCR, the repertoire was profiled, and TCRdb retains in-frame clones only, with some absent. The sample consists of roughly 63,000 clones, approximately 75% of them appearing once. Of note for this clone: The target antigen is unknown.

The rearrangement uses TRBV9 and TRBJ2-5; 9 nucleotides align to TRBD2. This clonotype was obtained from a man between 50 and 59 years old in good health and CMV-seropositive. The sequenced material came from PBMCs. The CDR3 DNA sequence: TGTGCCAGCAGCGTTGCTAGCGGGGTACAAGAGACCCAGTACTTC. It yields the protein CASSVASGVQETQYF.